This is a list of T cell receptor beta chains from one sample in a study of blood T cell repertoires in COVID-19. TCRdb's table, derived via immunoSEQ multiplex PCR, lists solely in-frame clones and lacks some. The data hold roughly 290,000 clones, with roughly 85% observed a single time. Source material: PBMCs or T cells enriched from blood (not recorded which). The source is a man aged 25-45 years who had recovered from COVID-19. Both conserved end residues are part of each CDR3. Fields, in order: D gene, V gene, clone size, J gene, CDR3 DNA, CDR3 protein. A D gene is named only where the DNA matches it firmly. Part of the rows lack a size; the others show once, few, many or a class for expanded clones.

-,TRBV6-5,-,TRBJ2-7,TGTGCCAGCAGTCCCAGGGATGGCTACGAGCAGTACTTC,CASSPRDGYEQYF
-,TRBV5-1,-,TRBJ2-5,TGCGCCAGCAGCGTGAACAGGGGAGGAGAGACCCAGTACTTC,CASSVNRGGETQYF
TRBD1,TRBV5-6,-,TRBJ1-2,TGTGCCAGCAGCTTTAGCTGGACAGGCGGATCTAATGGCTACACCTTC,CASSFSWTGGSNGYTF
TRBD2,TRBV30,-,TRBJ2-3,TGTGCCTGGAGCCGCGGACTAGCGGGGGGTGCAGATACGCAGTATTTT,CAWSRGLAGGADTQYF
-,TRBV6-5,-,TRBJ2-1,TGTGCCAGCCATCTAAGACAGGTCACCTACAATGAGCAGTTCTTC,CASHLRQVTYNEQFF
TRBD1,TRBV27,-,TRBJ1-1,TGTGCCAGCAGTGGTACGGGACAGGGTCCCCCTGAAGCTTTCTTT,CASSGTGQGPPEAFF
-,TRBV18,-,TRBJ2-7,TGTGCCAGCTCACCTTTCAAGGCAGGGGCGGGCGAGCAGTACTTC,CASSPFKAGAGEQYF
-,TRBV9,-,TRBJ1-1,TGTGCCAGCAGCAAAGGAGGAGCTGAAGCTTTCTTT,CASSKGGAEAFF
-,TRBV3-1/TRBV3-2,-,TRBJ1-2,TGTGCCAGCAGCCCCTGGGGGGGAGGGAATGGCTACACCTTC,CASSPWGGGNGYTF
TRBD2,TRBV4-1,-,TRBJ2-7,TGCGCCAGCAGCCTGAGCGGGGGGACGAACTACGAGCAGTACTTC,CASSLSGGTNYEQYF
-,TRBV6-6,-,TRBJ1-5,TGTGCCAGCAGTCCCCCTCGCCGGGGGGTAGGCAATCAGCCCCAGCATTTT,CASSPPRRGVGNQPQHF
-,TRBV6-5,-,TRBJ1-6,TGTGCCAGCAGCGGTAGCTCCTATAATTCACCCCTCCACTTT,CASSGSSYNSPLHF
TRBD1,TRBV5-1,-,TRBJ1-2,TGCGCCAGCAGCTTTGGGAGCCGGGACAGCTATGGCTACACCTTC,CASSFGSRDSYGYTF
TRBD2,TRBV2,-,TRBJ2-5,TGTGCCAGCAGAAGGACTAGCGGTCAAGAGACCCAGTACTTC,CASRRTSGQETQYF
-,TRBV7-6,-,TRBJ2-3,TGTGCCAGCAGCTGGCGGACGGGGACAGATACGCAGTATTTT,CASSWRTGTDTQYF
TRBD1,TRBV29-1,once,TRBJ1-1,TGCAGCGTACAAACAGGGGGCTTTGAAGCTTTCTTT,CSVQTGGFEAFF